The source of this T cell receptor beta chain is a study of technical replicates of blood from a handful of donors. Repertoires were generated with immunoSEQ multiplex PCR, while TCRdb's copy carries only in-frame clones and drops some. The table records 87,000 or so clones, approximately 90% of them present only once. The specimen sequenced was T cells isolated from PBMCs. The source of this sequence is a human donor in good health.

The CDR3 here is CASSVGQLYGYTF. The CDR3 DNA follows: TGTGCCAGCAGCGTCGGACAGCTCTATGGCTACACCTTC. The chain combines TRBV2 with TRBJ1-2; tentative D call: TRBD1 (6 bases). This CDR3 has 13 amino acids. With 6 bases removed from V and 4 bases from J, the gap between germline ends came to 12 bases. In germline, CDR1 is SNHLY, CDR2 FYNNEI.